The 5 T cell receptor beta chains reported below all come from one sample, sequenced in a study of CD8 T cells in ankylosing spondylitis. Whole-study findings and limits: Ankylosing spondylitis blood appeared to carry a characteristic TCR beta motif of roughly eight highly homologous variants.

TCRdb recomputed calls from the 5' RACE reads with MiXCR, one row per CDR3 protein. The table includes fewer than 750,000 distinct CDR3 sequences, 15% to 20% detected once. These receptors' antigens are unknown. The specimen was blood, either unsorted or a sorted T cell fraction (not recorded which). The receptor set was obtained from a male donor with ankylosing spondylitis.

The genes are TRBV5-4 and TRBJ1-1; weak D call: TRBD1 (5 bases). The CDR3 has 20 amino acids. V shed 3 bases and J shed 0 bases, with 27 bases lying between them. Per germline, CDR1 SGHNT and CDR2 YYREEE (reference sequence). CDR3 DNA sequence: TGTGCCAGCAGCTCCTTGGGGGGACTACAAGACTTTCAGATGAACACTGAAGCTTTCTTT. It translates to CASSSLGGLQDFQMNTEAFF.

This clonotype turned up a few times. CDR3 in amino acids: CASQRGSSNTEAFF. CDR3 DNA: TGCGCCAGCCAGCGGGGGAGTTCGAACACTGAAGCTTTCTTT. This sequence joins TRBV5-1 and TRBJ1-1, with D perhaps TRBD1 (5 bases). V was cut by 7 bases and J by 1 base, with 14 bases left in between. Germline CDR1 is SGHRS and CDR2 is YFSETQ. The length of the CDR3 is 14 residues.

The chain couples TRBV21-1 to TRBJ1-2; the D call TRBD1 from the table was never checked on the DNA. TRBV21-1 is classified as a pseudogene. This CDR3 contains 14 residues. The CDR3 protein is CASSKSGRVYGYTF. The CDR3 DNA follows: TGTGCCAGCAGCAAATCCGGGAGAGTCTATGGCTACACCTTC.

The chain uses TRBV20-1 and TRBJ2-1, with D tentatively TRBD1 (6 bases). V lost 3 bases and J lost 7, with 16 bases in between. This CDR3 is 14 amino acids long. Germline V gene lookup returns CDR1 DFQATT and CDR2 SNEGSKA (reference sequence). The CDR3 region has the DNA TGCAGTGCTAGCCAGGGGACGGTGGGGAATGAGCAGTTCTTC. This gives the protein CSASQGTVGNEQFF.

This sequence joins TRBV3-1 and TRBJ2-6, with a tentative D call TRBD1 (5 bases). Germline V gene lookup returns CDR1 LGHDT and CDR2 YNNKEL (reference sequence). V was clipped by 1 base and J by 0 bases, with 10 bases between them. CDR3 length: 17 amino acids. The CDR3 region has the DNA TGTGCCAGCAGCCAAGTCGACAGCAGCTCTGGGGCCAACGTCCTGACTTTC. Translation: CASSQVDSSSGANVLTF.